The present T cell receptor (beta chain) was sequenced within a study of OX40 agonist ivuxolimab in advanced cancers. Turning to the study itself: All patients had ivuxolimab intravenously every 2 weeks at 0.01 to 10 mg/kg. Patients assigned to dose escalation were diagnosed with hepatocellular carcinoma, melanoma, renal cell or head and neck cancer.

The study's findings and limits: The antigen specificity of the peripheral T cells (those that were expanded) was not determined.

The count of this clone is one. The antigen is unknown. Method: immunoSEQ multiplex PCR; TCRdb's copy keeps in-frame clones and lacks some. The table includes roughly 40,000 clones, about 87% detected once. The CDR3 contains 15 residues. The V end lost 2 bases, the J end lost 1 base, and 8 bases lay between the germline ends. CDR1 is MNHEY, CDR2 SVGAGI, per germline. The chain uses TRBV6-5 and TRBJ2-2; maybe TRBD1 (6 bases). Here the sequenced sample was CD4+ or CD8+ T cells sorted from blood, taken in a trial of the OX40 agonist ivuxolimab. The clonotype comes from an adult with an advanced solid tumor such as melanoma, head and neck, liver or kidney cancer. The CDR3 sequence is CASSYTGMNTGELFF. CDR3 coding DNA: TGTGCCAGCAGTTACACAGGGATGAACACCGGGGAGCTGTTTTTT.